This paragraph covers one TCR beta chain sequence. Its antigen is unidentified. Generated by immunoSEQ multiplex PCR, the TCRdb table keeps only in-frame clones and is missing some. The sample includes about 32,000 clones, about 92% of them seen just once. The entry originates in a study of monozygotic twins with cystic fibrosis. Study-level points and caveats: Median Simpson clonality of 0.0095 suggested naive T cells predominated.

CDR3 length: 15 residues. Losses at the gene ends were 0 bases for V and 5 bases for J; bases not matched to a gene: 4. Looked up from germline, CDR1 is SGHRS and CDR2 is YFSETQ. Sequencing was performed on blood. The sequence was collected from a girl aged 2-10 years with cystic fibrosis. This chain uses TRBV5-1 with TRBJ2-1; 8 bases agree with TRBD1. The CDR3 nucleotides read TGCGCCAGCAGCTTGGGACAGGGGATCCACAATGAGCAGTTCTTC. Translation gives CASSLGQGIHNEQFF.